These T cell receptor beta chains were read from a single sample in a study of Graves' ophthalmopathy and Graves' hyperthyroidism. From the multiplex PCR reads, TCRdb called clonotypes with MiXCR, one entry per CDR3 protein. The sample lists roughly 380,000 distinct CDR3 sequences; less than 20% were seen once. Sequencing input: peripheral blood. Receptor source: a woman younger than 30 with stable Graves' hyperthyroidism. Both conserved end residues are part of each CDR3. The D gene is left open where the match is weak. Part of the rows lack a size; the others show once, few, many or a class for expanded clones.

V gene: TRBV6-5
J gene: TRBJ1-2
D gene: -
clone size: many
CDR3 protein: CASVGVGGGYGYTF
CDR3 DNA: TGTGCCAGCGTCGGTGTTGGGGGGGGATATGGCTACACCTTC

V gene: TRBV12-3/TRBV12-4
J gene: TRBJ1-2
D gene: TRBD1
clone size: -
CDR3 protein: CASSFHRTGNYGYTF
CDR3 DNA: TGTGCCAGCAGTTTCCACCGGACAGGCAACTATGGCTACACCTTC

V gene: TRBV12-5
J gene: TRBJ2-7
D gene: -
clone size: many
CDR3 protein: CASGPGYEQYF
CDR3 DNA: TGTGCTAGTGGCCCGGGCTACGAGCAGTACTTC

V gene: TRBV6-1
J gene: TRBJ2-4
D gene: -
clone size: many
CDR3 protein: CASSERLGGDGNIQYF
CDR3 DNA: TGTGCCAGCAGTGAAAGGTTAGGGGGGGACGGAAACATTCAGTACTTC

V gene: TRBV2
J gene: TRBJ2-7
D gene: TRBD2
clone size: many
CDR3 protein: CASRLAGGEQYF
CDR3 DNA: TGTGCCAGCAGACTAGCGGGGGGGGAGCAGTACTTC

V gene: TRBV24-1
J gene: TRBJ2-4
D gene: -
clone size: many
CDR3 protein: CATSDSRPDIQYF
CDR3 DNA: TGTGCCACCAGTGATTCCCGGCCAGACATTCAGTACTTC

V gene: TRBV12-3/TRBV12-4
J gene: TRBJ2-7
D gene: TRBD1
clone size: -
CDR3 protein: CASSPQGQVGYEQYF
CDR3 DNA: TGTGCCAGCAGTCCACAGGGACAGGTGGGCTACGAGCAGTACTTC

V gene: TRBV9
J gene: TRBJ2-2
D gene: TRBD1
clone size: -
CDR3 protein: CASSTPGQGTGELFF
CDR3 DNA: TGTGCCAGCAGCACTCCGGGACAGGGTACCGGGGAGCTGTTTTTT

V gene: TRBV10-1
J gene: TRBJ1-1
D gene: -
clone size: many
CDR3 protein: CASRHEIRGEAFF
CDR3 DNA: TGCGCCAGCAGGCATGAGATTAGGGGTGAAGCTTTCTTT

V gene: TRBV19
J gene: TRBJ1-5
D gene: -
clone size: many
CDR3 protein: CASSRTAWSNQPQHF
CDR3 DNA: TGTGCCAGTAGTAGGACAGCGTGGAGCAATCAGCCCCAGCATTTT

V gene: TRBV3-1
J gene: TRBJ1-1
D gene: TRBD1
clone size: few
CDR3 protein: CASSTRGTEAFF
CDR3 DNA: TGTGCCAGCAGCACCAGGGGGACTGAAGCTTTCTTT

V gene: TRBV11-3
J gene: TRBJ2-7
D gene: -
clone size: many
CDR3 protein: CASSLMGAGLMYEQYF
CDR3 DNA: TGTGCCAGCAGCCTTATGGGGGCGGGCCTAATGTACGAGCAGTACTTC

V gene: TRBV5-1
J gene: TRBJ1-1
D gene: -
clone size: -
CDR3 protein: CACRTELLNTEAFF
CDR3 DNA: TGCGCCTGCAGGACCGAATTGCTGAACACTGAAGCTTTCTTT

V gene: TRBV2
J gene: TRBJ1-5
D gene: -
clone size: -
CDR3 protein: CASNPTGGSNQPQHF
CDR3 DNA: TGTGCCAGCAACCCGACAGGTGGTAGCAATCAGCCCCAGCATTTT

V gene: TRBV20-1
J gene: TRBJ1-2
D gene: TRBD1
clone size: -
CDR3 protein: CSARNRGGFYGYTF
CDR3 DNA: TGCAGTGCTAGAAACAGGGGGGGTTTTTATGGCTACACCTTC

V gene: TRBV11-2
J gene: TRBJ1-2
D gene: -
clone size: many
CDR3 protein: CASSLVADYGYTF
CDR3 DNA: TGTGCCAGCAGCTTAGTAGCGGACTATGGCTACACCTTC

V gene: TRBV6-1
J gene: TRBJ2-5
D gene: -
clone size: many
CDR3 protein: CASSEEGLVGETQYF
CDR3 DNA: TGTGCCAGCAGTGAAGAGGGGCTCGTAGGGGAGACCCAGTACTTC

V gene: TRBV5-1
J gene: TRBJ1-1
D gene: TRBD1
clone size: many
CDR3 protein: CASSPTGGLGTEAFF
CDR3 DNA: TGCGCCAGCAGCCCGACAGGGGGCCTTGGGACTGAAGCTTTCTTT

V gene: TRBV5-1
J gene: TRBJ2-7
D gene: TRBD1
clone size: many
CDR3 protein: CASSRDRGYEQYF
CDR3 DNA: TGTGCCAGCAGCCGGGACAGGGGCTACGAGCAGTACTTC

V gene: TRBV29-1
J gene: TRBJ2-7
D gene: TRBD2
clone size: -
CDR3 protein: CSVRIGDYDQYF
CDR3 DNA: TGCAGCGTTCGGATAGGGGACTACGATCAGTACTTC

V gene: TRBV6-4
J gene: TRBJ1-5
D gene: TRBD1
clone size: many
CDR3 protein: CASKNRDRGDQPQHF
CDR3 DNA: TGTGCCAGCAAGAACCGGGACAGGGGTGATCAGCCCCAGCATTTT

V gene: TRBV27
J gene: TRBJ1-2
D gene: -
clone size: many
CDR3 protein: CASSWSVAYGYTF
CDR3 DNA: TGTGCCAGCAGTTGGAGTGTTGCCTATGGCTACACCTTC

V gene: TRBV24-1
J gene: TRBJ2-2
D gene: -
clone size: many
CDR3 protein: CATSAVAGGPNTGELFF
CDR3 DNA: TGTGCCACCAGTGCCGTAGCCGGGGGGCCGAACACCGGGGAGCTGTTTTTT

V gene: TRBV27
J gene: TRBJ2-7
D gene: -
clone size: many
CDR3 protein: CASSLTRDRREQYF
CDR3 DNA: TGTGCCAGCAGTTTAACCAGGGATAGACGCGAGCAGTACTTC

V gene: TRBV7-9
J gene: TRBJ1-1
D gene: -
clone size: -
CDR3 protein: CASSYYREMNTEAFF
CDR3 DNA: TGTGCCAGCAGCTACTACAGGGAAATGAACACTGAAGCTTTCTTT

V gene: TRBV12-3/TRBV12-4
J gene: TRBJ2-2
D gene: -
clone size: many
CDR3 protein: CASTLRTVNTGELFF
CDR3 DNA: TGTGCCAGCACTCTAAGGACGGTGAACACCGGGGAGCTGTTTTTT

V gene: TRBV6-5
J gene: TRBJ1-6
D gene: TRBD1
clone size: many
CDR3 protein: CASRSTGAGSPLHF
CDR3 DNA: TGTGCCAGCAGATCGACAGGGGCCGGTTCACCCCTCCACTTT

V gene: TRBV4-3
J gene: TRBJ2-2
D gene: TRBD2
clone size: few
CDR3 protein: CASSHPLGVIAGGHNTGELFF
CDR3 DNA: TGCGCCAGCAGCCATCCCCTCGGGGTCATAGCGGGGGGCCATAACACCGGGGAGCTGTTTTTT

V gene: TRBV5-1
J gene: TRBJ1-2
D gene: -
clone size: -
CDR3 protein: CASSLGQKHTESYGYTF
CDR3 DNA: TGCGCCAGCAGCTTGGGCCAGAAACACACCGAGTCCTATGGCTACACCTTC

V gene: TRBV7-9
J gene: TRBJ2-5
D gene: -
clone size: many
CDR3 protein: CASSFGSVETQYF
CDR3 DNA: TGTGCCAGCAGCTTCGGGTCAGTGGAGACCCAGTACTTC

V gene: TRBV29-1
J gene: TRBJ2-4
D gene: TRBD1
clone size: many
CDR3 protein: CSVEGDSLAKNIQYF
CDR3 DNA: TGCAGCGTTGAGGGGGACAGCCTAGCCAAAAACATTCAGTACTTC

V gene: TRBV13
J gene: TRBJ2-5
D gene: TRBD2
clone size: many
CDR3 protein: CASSELLSGGQETQYF
CDR3 DNA: TGTGCCAGCAGCGAACTCCTTTCGGGGGGGCAAGAGACCCAGTACTTC

V gene: TRBV6-2/TRBV6-3
J gene: TRBJ2-7
D gene: TRBD1
clone size: -
CDR3 protein: CASSYSDRGQQYF
CDR3 DNA: TGTGCCAGCAGTTACTCTGACAGGGGGCAGCAGTACTTC

V gene: TRBV6-2/TRBV6-3
J gene: TRBJ2-7
D gene: TRBD2
clone size: -
CDR3 protein: CASSYSNPSGGSYEQYF
CDR3 DNA: TGTGCCAGCAGTTACTCGAATCCTAGCGGGGGCTCCTACGAGCAGTACTTC

V gene: TRBV5-1
J gene: TRBJ1-2
D gene: -
clone size: many
CDR3 protein: CASSTRDGADGYTF
CDR3 DNA: TGCGCCAGCAGCACCCGGGACGGCGCTGATGGCTACACCTTC

V gene: TRBV2
J gene: TRBJ2-5
D gene: -
clone size: many
CDR3 protein: CASSKGETQYF
CDR3 DNA: TGTGCCAGCAGTAAGGGGGAGACCCAGTACTTC

V gene: TRBV20-1
J gene: TRBJ1-1
D gene: -
clone size: -
CDR3 protein: CSARGSRLNTEAFF
CDR3 DNA: TGCAGTGCTAGGGGGAGTCGGCTGAACACTGAAGCTTTCTTT